This TCR beta chain was captured by sequencing in a study of T cell changes during pregnancy in multiple sclerosis. Libraries were prepared by immunoSEQ multiplex PCR; TCRdb keeps only in-frame clonotypes and omits some of them. The data contain 35,000 to 55,000 clones, 80% to 95% of them singletons. This CDR3 region has 15 residues. Trimming cost V 4 bases and J 3 bases; bases outside gene matches: 8. Germline V CDR1 and CDR2: GTSNPN, SVGIG (reference sequence). The chain uses TRBV30 and TRBJ2-2, with TRBD2 matching 7 bases. The source is a female donor with multiple sclerosis, enrolled in a pregnancy study. The sample consisted of peripheral blood, taken in the third trimester of pregnancy. As DNA, the CDR3 is TGTGCCTGGATGCGGGGAGGGCCACACACCGGGGAGCTGTTTTTT. This encodes CAWMRGGPHTGELFF.